This TCR beta chain was sequenced in a study of T cell responses to AZD1222 COVID-19 vaccine. Study outcomes and limitations: Clonal diversity was possibly underestimated, and the donors were mostly white British, with more females. Seropositive at baseline were only a handful of AZD1222 recipients. The breadth and depth of Spike-specific TCRs increased once two AZD1222 doses had been given.

As concerns this clone: Its cognate antigen is unknown.

Measured with immunoSEQ multiplex PCR; TCRdb has only the in-frame clones, and not every one. The sample consists of 150,000 to 200,000 clones, 80% to 95% of them appearing once. Germline lookup yields CDR1 LNHDA and CDR2 SQIVND (reference sequence). The CDR3 covers 15 residues. Trimming left V 9 bases short and J 4 bases short, with 19 bases between. The TCR was taken from an adult who received the AZD1222 COVID-19 vaccine. The rearrangement uses TRBV19 and TRBJ1-5; a possible D gene is TRBD1 (6 bases). Here the sequenced sample was peripheral blood, taken 28 days after the second AZD1222 dose. The DNA of the CDR3 is TGTGCCAGCAAACCCCAGGGGTGGGCTAATCAGCCCCAGCATTTT. Translation gives CASKPQGWANQPQHF.